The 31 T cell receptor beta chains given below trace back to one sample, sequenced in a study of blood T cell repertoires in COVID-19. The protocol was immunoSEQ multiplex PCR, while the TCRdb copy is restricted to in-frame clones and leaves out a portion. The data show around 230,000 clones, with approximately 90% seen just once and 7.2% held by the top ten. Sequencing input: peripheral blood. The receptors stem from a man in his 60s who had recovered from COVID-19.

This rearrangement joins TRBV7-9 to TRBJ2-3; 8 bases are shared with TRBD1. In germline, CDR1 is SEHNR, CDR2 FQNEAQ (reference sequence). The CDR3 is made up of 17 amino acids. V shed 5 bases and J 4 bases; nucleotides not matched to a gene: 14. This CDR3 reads CASSPGQGSLASDTQYF. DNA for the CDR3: TGTGCCAGCAGCCCCGGACAGGGATCACTAGCATCAGATACGCAGTATTTT.

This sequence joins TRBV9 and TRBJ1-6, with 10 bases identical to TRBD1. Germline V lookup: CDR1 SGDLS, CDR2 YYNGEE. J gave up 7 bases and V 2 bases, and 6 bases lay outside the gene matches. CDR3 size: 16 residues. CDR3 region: CASSVLPGQGNSPLHF. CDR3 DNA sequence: TGTGCCAGCAGCGTTTTACCGGGACAGGGGAATTCACCCCTCCACTTT. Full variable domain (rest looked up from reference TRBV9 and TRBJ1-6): DSGVTQTPKHLITATGQRVTLRCSPRSGDLSVYWYQQSLDQGLQFLIQYYNGEERAKGNILERFSAQQFPDLHSELNLSSLELGDSALYFCASSVLPGQGNSPLHFGNGTRLTVT.

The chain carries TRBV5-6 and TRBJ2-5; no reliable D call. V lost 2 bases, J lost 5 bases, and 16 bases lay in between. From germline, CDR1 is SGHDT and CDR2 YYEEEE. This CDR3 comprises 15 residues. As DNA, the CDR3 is TGTGCCAGCAGCTTATTAACGGCCGGGTGGGAGACCCAGTACTTC. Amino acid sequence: CASSLLTAGWETQYF.

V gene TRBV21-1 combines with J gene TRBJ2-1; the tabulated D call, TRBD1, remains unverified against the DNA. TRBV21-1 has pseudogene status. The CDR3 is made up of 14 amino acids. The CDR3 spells CASSKNIAGREQFF. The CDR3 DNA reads TGTGCCAGCAGCAAAAATATTGCAGGGCGGGAGCAGTTCTTC.

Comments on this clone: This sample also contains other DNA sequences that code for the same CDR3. The CDR3 region is CASRGGSYNEQFF. CDR3 DNA: TGTGCCAGTAGGGGGGGGTCCTACAATGAGCAGTTCTTC. The J gene is TRBJ2-1, the V gene TRBV19; TRBD2 aligns across 7 bases. Germline V gene lookup returns CDR1 LNHDA and CDR2 SQIVND (reference sequence). The CDR3 runs 13 residues. V dropped 6 bases and J dropped 1; count of bases not matched to a gene: 0.

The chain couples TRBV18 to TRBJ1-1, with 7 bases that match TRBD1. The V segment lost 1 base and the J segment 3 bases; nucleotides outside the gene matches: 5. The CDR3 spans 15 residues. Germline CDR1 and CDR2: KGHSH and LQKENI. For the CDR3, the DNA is TGTGCCAGCTCACCACGGGACAGTGGCTACACTGAAGCTTTCTTT. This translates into CASSPRDSGYTEAFF.

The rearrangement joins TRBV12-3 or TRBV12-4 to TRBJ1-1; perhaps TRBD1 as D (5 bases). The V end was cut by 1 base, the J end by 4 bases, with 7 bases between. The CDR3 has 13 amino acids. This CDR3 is CASSLGGVTEAFF. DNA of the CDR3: TGTGCCAGCAGTTTAGGGGGGGTCACTGAAGCTTTCTTT.

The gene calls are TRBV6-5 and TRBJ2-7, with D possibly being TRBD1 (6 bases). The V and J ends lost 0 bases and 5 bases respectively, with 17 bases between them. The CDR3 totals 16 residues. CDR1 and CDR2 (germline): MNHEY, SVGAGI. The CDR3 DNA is TGTGCCAGCAGTTACTCGCTACTAAAAGGGGGTCACGAGCAGTACTTC. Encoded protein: CASSYSLLKGGHEQYF.

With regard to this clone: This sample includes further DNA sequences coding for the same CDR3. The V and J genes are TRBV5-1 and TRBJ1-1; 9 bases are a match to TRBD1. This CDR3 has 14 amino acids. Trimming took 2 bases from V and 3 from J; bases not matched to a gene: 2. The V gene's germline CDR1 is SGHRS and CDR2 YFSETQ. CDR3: CASSLGQGHTEAFF. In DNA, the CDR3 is TGCGCCAGCAGCTTAGGACAGGGGCACACTGAAGCTTTCTTT.

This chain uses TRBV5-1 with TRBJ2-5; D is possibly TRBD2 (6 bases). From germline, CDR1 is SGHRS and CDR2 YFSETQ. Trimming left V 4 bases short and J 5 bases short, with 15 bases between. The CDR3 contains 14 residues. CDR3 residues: CASSLTTSLETQYF. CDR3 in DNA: TGCGCCAGCAGCCTCACGACTAGTTTGGAGACCCAGTACTTC.

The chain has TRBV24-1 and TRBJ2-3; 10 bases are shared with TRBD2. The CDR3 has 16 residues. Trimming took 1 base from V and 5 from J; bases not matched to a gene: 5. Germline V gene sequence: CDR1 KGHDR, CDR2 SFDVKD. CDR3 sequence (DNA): TGTGCCACCAGTGATTTCCAGCGGGGGGGCCTAGATACGCAGTATTTT. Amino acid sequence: CATSDFQRGGLDTQYF.

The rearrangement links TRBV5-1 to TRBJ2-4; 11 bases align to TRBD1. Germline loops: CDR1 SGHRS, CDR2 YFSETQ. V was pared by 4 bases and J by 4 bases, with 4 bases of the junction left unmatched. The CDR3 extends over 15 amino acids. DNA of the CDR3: TGCGCCAGCAGCGGGACAGGGGGAAATAAAAACATTCAGTACTTC. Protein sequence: CASSGTGGNKNIQYF.

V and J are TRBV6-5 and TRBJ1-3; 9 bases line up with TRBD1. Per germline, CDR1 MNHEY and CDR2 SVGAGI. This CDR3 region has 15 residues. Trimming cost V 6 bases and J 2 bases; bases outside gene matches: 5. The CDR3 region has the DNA TGTGCCAGCAGGCCACAGGGGGCGGCTGGAAACACCATATATTTT. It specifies CASRPQGAAGNTIYF.

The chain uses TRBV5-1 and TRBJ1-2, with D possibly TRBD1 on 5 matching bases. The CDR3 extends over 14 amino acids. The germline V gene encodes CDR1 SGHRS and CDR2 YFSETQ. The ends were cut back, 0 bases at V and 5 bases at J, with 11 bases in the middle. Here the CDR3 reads CASSLAGGSYGYTF. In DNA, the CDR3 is TGCGCCAGCAGCTTGGCTGGGGGGAGTTATGGCTACACCTTC.

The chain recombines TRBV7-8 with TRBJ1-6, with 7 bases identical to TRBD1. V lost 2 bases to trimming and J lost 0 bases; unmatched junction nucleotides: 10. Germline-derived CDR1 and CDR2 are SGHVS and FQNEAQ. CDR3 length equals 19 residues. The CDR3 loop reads CASSLYLTGWDSYNSPLHF. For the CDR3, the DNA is TGTGCCAGCAGCTTATACTTGACAGGGTGGGACTCCTATAATTCACCCCTCCACTTT.

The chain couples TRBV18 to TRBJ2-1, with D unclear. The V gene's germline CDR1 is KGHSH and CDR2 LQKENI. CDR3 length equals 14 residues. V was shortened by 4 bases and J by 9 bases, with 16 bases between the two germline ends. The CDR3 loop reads CASSLVSSLAEQFF. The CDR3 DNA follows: TGTGCCAGCTCACTCGTTTCCAGCTTAGCTGAGCAGTTCTTC. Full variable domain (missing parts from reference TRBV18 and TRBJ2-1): NAGVMQNPRHLVRRRGQEARLRCSPMKGHSHVYWYRQLPEEGLKFMVYLQKENIIDESGMPKERFSAEFPKEGPSILRIQQVVRGDSAAYFCASSLVSSLAEQFFGPGTRLTVL.

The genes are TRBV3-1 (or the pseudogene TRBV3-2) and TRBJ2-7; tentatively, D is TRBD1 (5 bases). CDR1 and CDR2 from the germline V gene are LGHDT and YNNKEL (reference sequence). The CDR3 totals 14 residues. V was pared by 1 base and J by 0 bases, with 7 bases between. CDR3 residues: CASSQGQLSYEQYF. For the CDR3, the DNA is TGTGCCAGCAGCCAAGGACAGCTCTCCTACGAGCAGTACTTC.

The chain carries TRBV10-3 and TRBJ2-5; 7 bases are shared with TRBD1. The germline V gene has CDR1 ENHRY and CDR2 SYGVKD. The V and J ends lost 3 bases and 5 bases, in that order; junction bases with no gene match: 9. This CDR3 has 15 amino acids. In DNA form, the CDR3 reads TGTGCCATCAGTGACACCGACAGGGTGGGTGAGACCCAGTACTTC. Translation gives CAISDTDRVGETQYF.

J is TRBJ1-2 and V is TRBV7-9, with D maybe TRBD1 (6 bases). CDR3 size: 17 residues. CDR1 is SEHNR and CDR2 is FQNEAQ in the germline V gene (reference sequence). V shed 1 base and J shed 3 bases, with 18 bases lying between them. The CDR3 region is CASSLVDFRQGHYGYTF. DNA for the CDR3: TGTGCCAGCAGCTTAGTTGACTTTAGGCAGGGGCACTATGGCTACACCTTC.

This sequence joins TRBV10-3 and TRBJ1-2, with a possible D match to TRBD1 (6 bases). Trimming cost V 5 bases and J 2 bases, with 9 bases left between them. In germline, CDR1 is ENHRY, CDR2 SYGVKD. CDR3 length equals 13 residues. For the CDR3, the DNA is TGTGCCATCAGTAGGACAGTCAACTATGGCTACACCTTC. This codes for CAISRTVNYGYTF.

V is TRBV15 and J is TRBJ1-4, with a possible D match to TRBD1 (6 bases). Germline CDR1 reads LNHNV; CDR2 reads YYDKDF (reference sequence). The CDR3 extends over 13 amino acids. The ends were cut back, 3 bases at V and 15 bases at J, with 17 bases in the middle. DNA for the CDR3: TGTGCCACCAGCAGGGAGAACAGGGTAATGGTGTTTTTT. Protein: CATSRENRVMVFF.

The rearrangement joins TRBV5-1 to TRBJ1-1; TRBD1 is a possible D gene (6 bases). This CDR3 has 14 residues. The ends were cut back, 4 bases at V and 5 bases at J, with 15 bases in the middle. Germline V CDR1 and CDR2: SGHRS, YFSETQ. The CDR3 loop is CASSPDRGITEAFF. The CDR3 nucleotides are TGCGCCAGCAGCCCGGACAGAGGAATAACTGAAGCTTTCTTT.

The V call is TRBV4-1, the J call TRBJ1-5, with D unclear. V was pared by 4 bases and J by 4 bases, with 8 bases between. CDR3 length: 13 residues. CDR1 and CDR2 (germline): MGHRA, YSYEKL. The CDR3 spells CASSLSANQPQHF. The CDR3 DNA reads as TGCGCCAGCAGCCTTTCAGCGAATCAGCCCCAGCATTTT.

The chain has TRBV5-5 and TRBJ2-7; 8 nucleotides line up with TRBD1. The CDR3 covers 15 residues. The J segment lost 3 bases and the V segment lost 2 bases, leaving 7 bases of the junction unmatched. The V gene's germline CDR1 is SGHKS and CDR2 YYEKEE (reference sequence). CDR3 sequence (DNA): TGTGCCAGCAGCTTACTGTCAGGGGGCATCTACGAGCAGTACGTC. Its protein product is CASSLLSGGIYEQYV.

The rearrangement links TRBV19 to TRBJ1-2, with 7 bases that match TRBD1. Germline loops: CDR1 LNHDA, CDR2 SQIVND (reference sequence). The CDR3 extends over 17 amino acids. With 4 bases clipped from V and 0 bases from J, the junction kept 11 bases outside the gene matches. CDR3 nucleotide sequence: TGTGCCAGTAGTAAGACAATGGGACAGCCATCTAACTATGGCTACACCTTC. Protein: CASSKTMGQPSNYGYTF.

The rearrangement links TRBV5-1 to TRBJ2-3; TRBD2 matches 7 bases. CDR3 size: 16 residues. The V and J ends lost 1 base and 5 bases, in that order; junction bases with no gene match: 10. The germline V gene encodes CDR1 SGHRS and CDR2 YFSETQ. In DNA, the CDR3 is TGCGCCAGCAGCTTGTACCTAGCGGCCCAGGGAGATACGCAGTATTTT. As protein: CASSLYLAAQGDTQYF.

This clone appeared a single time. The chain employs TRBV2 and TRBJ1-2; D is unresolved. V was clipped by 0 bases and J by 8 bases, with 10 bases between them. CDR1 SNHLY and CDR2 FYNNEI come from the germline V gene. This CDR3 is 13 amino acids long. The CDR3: CASSEASAGGYTF. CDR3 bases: TGTGCCAGCAGTGAAGCGTCCGCGGGAGGCTACACCTTC.

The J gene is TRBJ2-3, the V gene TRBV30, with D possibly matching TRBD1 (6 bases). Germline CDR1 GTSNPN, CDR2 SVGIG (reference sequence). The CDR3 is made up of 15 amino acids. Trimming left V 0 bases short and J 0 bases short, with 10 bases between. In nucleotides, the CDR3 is TGTGCCTGGAGTGTAGGGACACCTAGCACAGATACGCAGTATTTT. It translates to CAWSVGTPSTDTQYF.

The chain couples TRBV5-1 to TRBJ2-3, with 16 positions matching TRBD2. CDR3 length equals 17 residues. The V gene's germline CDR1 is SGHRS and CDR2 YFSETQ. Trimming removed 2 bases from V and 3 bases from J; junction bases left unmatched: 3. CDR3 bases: TGCGCCAGCAGCTTTTCGGGACTAGCGGGGGGGACAGATACGCAGTATTTT. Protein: CASSFSGLAGGTDTQYF.

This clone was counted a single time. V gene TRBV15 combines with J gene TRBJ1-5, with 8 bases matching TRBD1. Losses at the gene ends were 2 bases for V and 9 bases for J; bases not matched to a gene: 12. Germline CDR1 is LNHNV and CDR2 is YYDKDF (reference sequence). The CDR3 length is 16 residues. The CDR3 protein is CATSRRQGARPLPQHF. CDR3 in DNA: TGTGCCACCAGCAGACGCCAGGGGGCGAGGCCTCTGCCCCAGCATTTT.

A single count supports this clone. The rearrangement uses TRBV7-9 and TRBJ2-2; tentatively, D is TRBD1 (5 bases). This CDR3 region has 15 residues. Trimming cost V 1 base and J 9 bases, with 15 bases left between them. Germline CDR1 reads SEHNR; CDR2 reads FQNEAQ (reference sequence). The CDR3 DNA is TGTGCCAGCAGCTTAGGCCCAGGGCCGGAGAGGGAGCTGTTTTTT. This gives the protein CASSLGPGPERELFF.